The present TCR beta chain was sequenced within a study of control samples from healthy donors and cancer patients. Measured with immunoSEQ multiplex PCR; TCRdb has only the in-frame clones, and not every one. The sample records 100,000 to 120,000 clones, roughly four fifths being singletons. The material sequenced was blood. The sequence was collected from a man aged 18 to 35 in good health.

The chain's CDR3 is CASSQQELMGEQYF. The CDR3 DNA reads as TGCGCCAGCAGCCAGCAGGAGTTGATGGGCGAGCAGTACTTC. The V and J genes are TRBV4-1 and TRBJ2-7, with D unclear. This CDR3 comprises 14 residues. CDR1 is MGHRA and CDR2 is YSYEKL in the germline V gene. Trimming stripped 3 bases from V and 6 bases from J, with 15 bases between.